This entry concerns a single T cell receptor beta chain. Its antigen remains unidentified. This sample was included in a study of cytomegalovirus exposure and HLA in healthy donors. The study's findings and limits: The study put 150 to 200 TCR beta chains on its list as cytomegalovirus-associated.

Trimming removed 5 bases from V and 1 base from J, with 11 bases in between. This CDR3 has 14 residues. Per germline, CDR1 SEHNR and CDR2 FQNEAQ (reference sequence). The PCR had 60 Vbeta and 13 Jbeta primers. In the original analysis: Some 10 million shared chains were among the roughly 78 million unique TCR beta chains that a later analysis counted. Data came from immunoSEQ multiplex PCR; TCRdb stores just in-frame clones and leaves some out. The DNA was the basis for D and trimming; V, J and clone size are from that table. This sample has roughly 97,000 clones, with about 80% found just once. Sequencing used PBMCs. The sequence came from a woman aged 18-29 years in good health and CMV-seropositive. The genes are TRBV7-9 and TRBJ1-1; D call uncertain. The CDR3 reads CASSPWGGNTEAFF. CDR3 sequence (DNA): TGTGCCAGCAGCCCTTGGGGAGGGAACACTGAAGCTTTCTTT.